This T cell receptor (beta chain) was recovered during a study of OX40 agonist ivuxolimab in advanced cancers. Study context: Ivuxolimab is a fully human IgG2 antibody that activates OX40 (CD134). Dosing consisted of intravenous ivuxolimab at 0.01 to 10 mg/kg every 2 weeks. Prior anti-PD-1, anti-PD-L1 or anti-CTLA-4 therapy did not bar entry, and 30% to 40% had some.

Generated by immunoSEQ multiplex PCR, the TCRdb table keeps only in-frame clones and is missing some. The top ten clones hold roughly 17% of a sample with around 60,000 clones, around 87% of them seen once. The CDR3 runs to 15 residues. CDR1 and CDR2 (germline): SGHTA, FQGNSA. The ends lost 1 base at V and 1 base at J; junction bases unmatched: 3. The clonotype comes from an adult with an advanced solid tumor such as melanoma, head and neck, liver or kidney cancer. V and J are TRBV7-2 and TRBJ2-7, with 8 positions matching TRBD1. This specimen consisted of CD4+ or CD8+ T cells sorted from blood, obtained in a trial of the OX40 agonist ivuxolimab. CDR3 bases: TGTGCCAGCAGCTTAGTCGGGACAGGATCCTACGAGCAGTACTTC. Translation: CASSLVGTGSYEQYF. The full variable domain, its missing parts supplied by reference TRBV7-2 and TRBJ2-7, is GAGVSQSPSNKVTEKGKDVELRCDPISGHTALYWYRQSLGQGLEFLIYFQGNSAPDKSGLPSDRFSAERTGGSVSTLTIQRTQQEDSAVYLCASSLVGTGSYEQYFGPGTRLTVT.